Below are 30 T cell receptor beta chains sequenced from a single sample in a study of cytomegalovirus exposure and HLA in healthy donors. The PCR had 60 Vbeta and 13 Jbeta primers. Sequencing used immunoSEQ multiplex PCR; TCRdb keeps in-frame clones, though not all of them. The sample has about 140,000 clones, about 77% seen once; the top ten hold around 1.6%. Sequences were obtained from PBMCs. The source of these receptors is a female donor in good health and CMV-seronegative.

The gene calls are TRBV9 and TRBJ2-5, with D possibly being TRBD1 (7 bases). With 4 bases removed from V and 2 bases from J, the gap between germline ends came to 18 bases. Germline V gene sequence: CDR1 SGDLS, CDR2 YYNGEE. The CDR3 sequence is 16 residues long. CDR3 region: CASSSSRGTAQETQYF. CDR3 nucleotides: TGTGCCAGCAGCTCCTCCCGGGGGACAGCGCAAGAGACCCAGTACTTC.

The V gene is TRBV7-2, the J gene TRBJ1-3; possible D gene TRBD1, 6 bases. V lost 5 bases and J 2 bases, leaving 16 bases between the germline ends. The germline CDR1 and CDR2 sequences are SGHTA and FQGNSA. The CDR3 runs 16 residues. CDR3 nucleotide sequence: TGTGCCAGCAGCCCGAGGACAGCTTTAACTGGAAACACCATATATTTT. Its translation is CASSPRTALTGNTIYF.

V gene TRBV4-2 combines with J gene TRBJ1-1, with no clear D. Trimming removed 0 bases at V and 2 bases at J, with 10 bases between. The germline V gene encodes CDR1 LGHNA and CDR2 YNFKEQ. This CDR3 has 15 residues. The CDR3, as DNA: TGTGCCAGCAGCCAAGATCTCATCAGAAACACTGAAGCTTTCTTT. It codes for CASSQDLIRNTEAFF.

This chain uses TRBV28 with TRBJ2-2; D may be TRBD2 (5 bases). The germline V gene encodes CDR1 MDHEN and CDR2 SYDVKM. This CDR3 contains 22 residues. V was clipped by 3 bases and J by 6 bases, with 35 bases between them. CDR3 amino acids: CASSFFFVLGKGERARAGELFF. CDR3 coding DNA: TGTGCCAGCAGTTTCTTTTTTGTGTTAGGGAAGGGAGAAAGAGCGCGAGCCGGGGAGCTGTTTTTT.

V gene TRBV5-1 combines with J gene TRBJ1-4; 11 bases are shared with TRBD1. The V gene end was trimmed by 4 bases and the J gene end by 7 bases; junction bases not matched to a gene: 6. Germline V gene lookup returns CDR1 SGHRS and CDR2 YFSETQ. The CDR3 loop spans 15 amino acids. In nucleotides, the CDR3 is TGCGCCAGCAGCCGAGGGGGACAGGGGGTTGAAAAACTGTTTTTT. Residues: CASSRGGQGVEKLFF.

V usage is TRBV5-6 and J usage is TRBJ2-3; the D is unclear. V was trimmed by 0 bases and J by 1 base, leaving 9 bases between them. Germline V gene sequence: CDR1 SGHDT, CDR2 YYEEEE. CDR3 size: 15 residues. CDR3 coding DNA: TGTGCCAGCAGCTTGGCCAGGTTCGGCACAGATACGCAGTATTTT. Protein product: CASSLARFGTDTQYF.

This clone was detected a few times. The chain links TRBV5-4 to TRBJ2-5, with 7 bases lining up with TRBD1. The CDR3 contains 16 residues. Germline V lookup: CDR1 SGHNT, CDR2 YYREEE (reference sequence). Trimming at V came to 4 bases and at J to 0 bases, leaving 9 bases not matched to a gene. CDR3 coding DNA: TGTGCCAGCAGCGGTGACGGGACAGTTTACCAAGAGACCCAGTACTTC. This gives the protein CASSGDGTVYQETQYF.

The V gene is TRBV10-1, the J gene TRBJ1-1, with 7 nucleotides matching TRBD1. This CDR3 is 13 amino acids long. The trim removed 6 bases at V and 6 bases at J, leaving 7 bases unmatched. Germline values: CDR1 WNHNN, CDR2 SYGVQD (reference sequence). The CDR3 is CASSPQDRAEAFF. As DNA, the CDR3 is TGCGCCAGCAGCCCTCAAGACAGGGCTGAAGCTTTCTTT.

This chain connects TRBV19 to TRBJ1-2; 12 bases are a match to TRBD1. This CDR3 spans 14 amino acids. Germline assignment: CDR1 LNHDA and CDR2 SQIVND (reference sequence). The junction had 6 bases not matched to a gene; V was cut back by 7 bases and J by 6 bases. This CDR3 is CASNRDRGPDGYTF. Written as DNA, the CDR3 is TGTGCCAGTAATCGGGACAGGGGGCCGGATGGCTACACCTTC. Together with reference TRBV19 and TRBJ1-2, the CDR3 gives the full variable domain: DGGITQSPKYLFRKEGQNVTLSCEQNLNHDAMYWYRQDPGQGLRLIYYSQIVNDFQKGDIAEGYSVSREKKESFPLTVTSAQKNPTAFYLCASNRDRGPDGYTFGSGTRLTVV.

This sequence joins TRBV6-6 and TRBJ1-1, with a weak D call TRBD1 (5 bases). Trimming cost V 6 bases and J 4 bases, with 12 bases left between them. Germline CDR1 is MNHNY and CDR2 is SVGAGI (reference sequence). This CDR3 has 13 amino acids. For the CDR3, the DNA is TGTGCCAGCAGATTACGGGGGAGCACTGAAGCTTTCTTT. It codes for CASRLRGSTEAFF.

V usage is TRBV5-1 and J usage is TRBJ1-5; D is unclear. V was cut by 0 bases and J by 5 bases, with 6 bases left in between. Germline CDR1 reads SGHRS; CDR2 reads YFSETQ. The CDR3 contains 13 residues. This chain's CDR3 is CASSLAPDQPQHF. CDR3 sequence (DNA): TGCGCCAGCAGCTTGGCCCCGGATCAGCCCCAGCATTTT.

The chain recombines TRBV27 with TRBJ2-3, with a possible D match to TRBD1 (5 bases). V lost 2 bases, J lost 2 bases, and 14 bases lay in between. Germline CDR1 is MNHEY and CDR2 is SMNVEV (reference sequence). The CDR3 runs 16 residues. The DNA for the CDR3 is TGTGCCAGCAGTTTAACTGTCGACAGATACACAGATACGCAGTATTTT. Encoded protein: CASSLTVDRYTDTQYF.

This chain connects TRBV6-1 to TRBJ2-7, with 8 bases identical to TRBD2. Germline CDR1 and CDR2: MNHNS and SASEGT. CDR3 length: 12 residues. Trimming at V came to 10 bases and at J to 2 bases, leaving 4 bases not matched to a gene. The CDR3, as DNA: TGTGCCAACGGGGGGGGAACCTACGAGCAGTACTTC. It codes for CANGGGTYEQYF.

V and J are TRBV27 and TRBJ2-2, with a possible D match to TRBD1 (6 bases). The V gene's germline CDR1 is MNHEY and CDR2 SMNVEV (reference sequence). The CDR3 totals 15 residues. The germline V and J ends were trimmed by 1 base and 5 bases, with 11 bases remaining between them. CDR3 sequence (DNA): TGTGCCAGCAGTTTATTGGGGGCTGGGACCGGGGAGCTGTTTTTT. It translates to CASSLLGAGTGELFF.

V and J are TRBV7-2 and TRBJ2-2; maybe TRBD1 (5 bases). Trimming stripped 1 base from V and 8 bases from J, with 17 bases between. This CDR3 is 16 amino acids long. In germline, CDR1 is SGHTA, CDR2 FQGNSA. In DNA form, the CDR3 reads TGTGCCAGCAGCTTAGGACAGTCAGTGAATTTGGGGGAGCTGTTTTTT. Protein: CASSLGQSVNLGELFF.

This chain connects TRBV29-1 to TRBJ1-2, with TRBD1 as a possible D gene (5 bases). The length of the CDR3 is 14 residues. Deletions cut 5 bases from V and 3 bases from J, with 16 bases between. The V gene's germline CDR1 is SQVTM and CDR2 ANQGSEA. The chain's CDR3 is CSVIGTLRDYGYTF. The CDR3 coding sequence is TGCAGCGTTATCGGGACTCTCAGGGACTATGGCTACACCTTC.

The chain is built from TRBV5-1 and TRBJ2-6; no clear D. From germline, CDR1 is SGHRS and CDR2 YFSETQ. CDR3 length: 15 amino acids. V was pared by 6 bases and J by 0 bases, with 10 bases between. CDR3: CASKSTGSGANVLTF. The CDR3, as DNA: TGCGCCAGCAAGAGCACTGGCTCTGGGGCCAACGTCCTGACTTTC.

The chain uses TRBV7-8 and TRBJ2-7; D remains unclear. The V and J ends lost 2 bases and 2 bases respectively, with 4 bases between them. CDR1 and CDR2 from the germline V gene are SGHVS and FQNEAQ. The CDR3 sequence is 12 residues long. The CDR3 DNA follows: TGTGCCAGCAGCTTAACACCCTACGAGCAGTACTTC. The encoded protein is CASSLTPYEQYF. Variable domain in full (rest from reference TRBV7-8 and TRBJ2-7): GAGVSQSPRYKVAKRGQDVALRCDPISGHVSLFWYQQALGQGPEFLTYFQNEAQLDKSGLPSDRFFAERPEGSVSTLKIQRTQQEDSAVYLCASSLTPYEQYFGPGTRLTVT.

The DNA of the CDR3 is TGTGCCAGCAGTCGAGACAGAAGCTCCTACAATGAGCAGTTCTTC. It codes for CASSRDRSSYNEQFF. The chain carries TRBV2 and TRBJ2-1, with a tentative D call TRBD1 (5 bases). This CDR3 comprises 15 residues. V lost 5 bases and J lost 0, with 11 bases in between. In germline, CDR1 is SNHLY, CDR2 FYNNEI.

The rearrangement uses TRBV28 and TRBJ2-7, with TRBD1 matching 8 bases. V was clipped by 5 bases and J by 4 bases; unmatched bases: 10. The CDR3 spans 15 residues. Germline V CDR1 and CDR2: MDHEN, SYDVKM. DNA of the CDR3: TGTGCCAGCAGTAGCGGACAGGGCCGAATGTACGAGCAGTACTTC. Translation gives CASSSGQGRMYEQYF.

V gene TRBV6-6 combines with J gene TRBJ2-5, with D perhaps TRBD1 (6 bases). The DNA end is a closer match to TRBJ2-7, so the J assignment may be wrong. CDR1 and CDR2 from the germline V gene are MNHNY and SVGAGI (reference sequence). This CDR3 region has 11 residues. The CDR3 coding sequence is TGTGCCAGCACCGGACAGTACGAGCAGTACTTC. This sequence encodes CASTGQYEQYF.

The V and J genes are TRBV6-5 and TRBJ1-2; 7 bases align to TRBD1. Per the germline V gene, CDR1 is MNHEY and CDR2 is SVGAGI. The CDR3 length is 13 residues. V shed 2 bases and J 8 bases; nucleotides not matched to a gene: 5. This CDR3 reads CASSYLSGGGYTF. For the CDR3, the DNA is TGTGCCAGCAGTTACCTGTCAGGGGGAGGCTACACCTTC.

Notes on this clone: Sequence at one end of the junction differs from germline and may be a read error. Other DNA sequences in this sample translate to the same CDR3. The chain employs TRBV19 and TRBJ1-2; a weak D match, TRBD1 (6 bases). There are 14 residues in the CDR3. Germline-derived CDR1 and CDR2 are LNHDA and SQIVND (reference sequence). This chain's CDR3 is CASSIGGGGYGYTF. The CDR3 DNA follows: TGCGCCAGTAGTATAGGCGGGGGCGGCTATGGCTACACCTTC.

This chain joins TRBV6-1 and TRBJ2-1; 10 bases line up with TRBD2. The length of the CDR3 is 14 residues. The V and J ends lost 6 bases and 7 bases, in that order; junction bases with no gene match: 6. CDR1 is MNHNS and CDR2 is SASEGT in the germline V gene. The chain's CDR3 is CASRDGTSANEQFF. The CDR3, as DNA: TGTGCCAGCAGGGACGGGACTAGCGCTAATGAGCAGTTCTTC.

The rearrangement uses TRBV19 and TRBJ1-1; D remains unclear. Trimming removed 6 bases from V and 3 bases from J, with 14 bases in between. CDR3 size: 14 residues. Looked up from germline, CDR1 is LNHDA and CDR2 is SQIVND (reference sequence). CDR3 nucleotide sequence: TGTGCCAGTAGCACTTCAATAACCCACACTGAAGCTTTCTTT. Protein sequence: CASSTSITHTEAFF. Combining the CDR3 with reference TRBV19 and TRBJ1-1 gives the whole variable domain DGGITQSPKYLFRKEGQNVTLSCEQNLNHDAMYWYRQDPGQGLRLIYYSQIVNDFQKGDIAEGYSVSREKKESFPLTVTSAQKNPTAFYLCASSTSITHTEAFFGQGTRLTVV.

The chain carries TRBV6-1 and TRBJ2-6; D gene ambiguous. V was trimmed by 3 bases and J by 0 bases, leaving 6 bases between them. The CDR3 totals 15 residues. From germline, CDR1 is MNHNS and CDR2 SASEGT. CDR3 sequence reads: CASSDQVSGANVLTF. In DNA, the CDR3 is TGTGCCAGCAGTGATCAGGTCTCTGGGGCCAACGTCCTGACTTTC.

V usage is TRBV19 and J usage is TRBJ2-2, with 7 bases fitting TRBD1. The CDR3 loop spans 18 amino acids. Per germline, CDR1 LNHDA and CDR2 SQIVND (reference sequence). Germline trimming cut 0 bases from V and 0 bases from J; bases unmatched to any gene: 7. The CDR3 DNA follows: TGTGCCAGTAGTATAGATGGAGAGACAGGGTCGAACACCGGGGAGCTGTTTTTT. This translates into CASSIDGETGSNTGELFF.

The chain uses TRBV19 and TRBJ1-2; D remains unclear. The germline gives CDR1 LNHDA, CDR2 SQIVND (reference sequence). This CDR3 has 12 amino acids. V lost 5 bases, J lost 14 bases, and 18 bases lay in between. The CDR3 sequence is CASSPRPPGETF. DNA for the CDR3: TGTGCCAGTAGTCCTAGGCCCCCGGGAGAGACCTTC.

This clone has just a few counts. The rearrangement links TRBV28 to TRBJ1-1; no clear D gene. Germline CDR1 and CDR2: MDHEN and SYDVKM. The CDR3 is 13 amino acids. Trimming cost V 6 bases and J 4 bases, with 12 bases left between them. The CDR3 DNA follows: TGTGCCAGCAGGCAAATGGGCAGCACTGAAGCTTTCTTT. Amino acid sequence: CASRQMGSTEAFF.

The chain links TRBV5-8 to TRBJ2-1; TRBD2 aligns across 7 bases. V dropped 2 bases and J dropped 8; count of bases not matched to a gene: 7. The CDR3 has 14 residues. Germline CDR1 SGHTS, CDR2 YDEGEE. The CDR3 here is CASSLSRGEYEQFF. The CDR3 DNA is TGTGCCAGCAGCTTATCTCGGGGGGAGTATGAGCAGTTCTTC. Looking up the rest from reference TRBV5-8 and TRBJ2-1 gives the full variable domain: EAGVTQSPTHLIKTRGQQATLRCSPISGHTSVYWYQQALGLGLQFLLWYDEGEERNRGNFPPRFSGRQFPNYSSELNVNALELEDSALYLCASSLSRGEYEQFFGPGTRLTVL.